The subject of this entry is one T cell receptor beta chain. Its antigen is not identified. V dropped 6 bases and J dropped 0; count of bases not matched to a gene: 5. Germline CDR1 reads MNHEY; CDR2 reads SVGAGI. This CDR3 spans 15 amino acids. Profiling relied on immunoSEQ multiplex PCR, and the TCRdb table lists in-frame clones only, not all of them. Of about 670,000 clones in the sample, about two thirds are singletons; the top ten hold around 2%. The data derive from a study of shared clonotypes between healthy human individuals. Study-wide context: Three plates each covered CD4 naive and memory; CD8 naive two, CD8 memory one. General observations from the study: A handful of donors showed sharing of about 5.5% of naive CD4 clonotypes. Memory subsets generally showed smaller estimated richness than naive subsets did.

Sequenced: memory CD4+ T cells sorted from blood. The sample's subset: CD45RA-negative fraction. The chain uses TRBV6-5 and TRBJ2-3; the match to TRBD2 covers 8 bases. This receptor was obtained from a woman between 25 and 40 years old in good health. The CDR3 protein is CASRLAGPSTDTQYF. CDR3 DNA sequence: TGTGCCAGCAGATTAGCGGGGCCTAGCACAGATACGCAGTATTTT.